This T cell receptor (beta chain) was recorded in a study of CD8 T cells in ankylosing spondylitis. CDR1 and CDR2 from the germline V gene are LGHNA and YNFKEQ. The V and J ends lost 1 base and 5 bases respectively, with 11 bases between them. This CDR3 has 14 residues. As concerns this clonotype: What it binds is unknown.

TCRdb ran MiXCR on the 5' RACE reads and lists one entry per CDR3 protein. Among 250,000 or so distinct CDR3 sequences, 20% to 30% were seen once, and the ten largest hold over 0.55%. Whole-study results and caveats: Disease-associated clonotypes exhibited CD8+ identity and were relatively infrequent in peripheral blood. From matched ankylosing spondylitis synovial fluid, disease-linked clones were reportedly recovered at significantly enriched levels. Prior literature has documented some motif variants in synovial fluid and blood from reactive arthritis.

Sequencing was done on a sample of blood, either unsorted or a sorted T cell fraction (not recorded which). The clonotype comes from a male donor with ankylosing spondylitis or in good health (not recorded which). The chain couples TRBV4-2 to TRBJ2-5; a weak D match, TRBD1 (6 bases). CDR3 DNA: TGTGCCAGCAGCCAAGTTCCCCAGGGGGAGACCCAGTACTTC. It is translated as CASSQVPQGETQYF.